One sample yielded the 19 T cell receptor beta chains listed below, sequenced in a study of blood T cell repertoires in COVID-19 (TCRdb year 2020). The library was produced with the immunoSEQ multiplex PCR assay. TCRdb mirrors the immuneACCESS table, restricted to in-frame sequences. Some clones are absent from its copies; in checked studies, under half trace to an unresolved V gene, and the reason for the others is unknown. This sample comprises 260,000 or so clones, approximately 85% of them detected only once. The ten largest clones represent approximately 4.5% of the sample. Sequencing input: peripheral blood. These receptors were obtained from a woman in her seventies with acute or convalescent COVID-19.

In regard to this clone: This sample also contains other DNA sequences that code for the same CDR3. V gene TRBV12-3 or TRBV12-4 combines with J gene TRBJ2-1; D possibly corresponds to TRBD2 (6 bases). This CDR3 comprises 13 residues. The V and J ends lost 0 bases and 7 bases respectively, with 7 bases between them. The CDR3 coding sequence is TGTGCCAGCAGTTTAGCCGGGGGTAATGAGCAGTTCTTC. This sequence encodes CASSLAGGNEQFF.

The chain carries TRBV28 and TRBJ1-2, with TRBD1 matching over 7 bases. J was trimmed by 6 bases and V by 6 bases; bases with no gene match: 7. Germline values: CDR1 MDHEN, CDR2 SYDVKM. The CDR3 extends over 13 amino acids. CDR3 nucleotides: TGTGCCAGCAGCCTGGGACAGCTGAATGGCTACACCTTC. Translation gives CASSLGQLNGYTF.

The gene calls are TRBV28 and TRBJ2-7; 11 bases are shared with TRBD1. Germline loops: CDR1 MDHEN, CDR2 SYDVKM. This CDR3 has 15 residues. V dropped 7 bases and J dropped 2; count of bases not matched to a gene: 7. The CDR3 bases are TGTGCCAGCACCCCTCCGGACAGGGGGCCCTACGAGCAGTACTTC. The encoded protein is CASTPPDRGPYEQYF. The complete variable domain, with remaining parts taken from reference TRBV28 and TRBJ2-7, reads DVKVTQSSRYLVKRTGEKVFLECVQDMDHENMFWYRQDPGLGLRLIYFSYDVKMKEKGDIPEGYSVSREKKERFSLILESASTNQTSMYLCASTPPDRGPYEQYFGPGTRLTVT.

In its sample, this clone was seen once. The chain employs TRBV7-2 and TRBJ2-5; TRBD2 matches at 16 bases. Trimming removed 5 bases from V and 6 bases from J; junction bases left unmatched: 6. CDR1 is SGHTA, CDR2 FQGNSA, per germline. CDR3 length: 16 residues. The CDR3 DNA is TGTGCCAGCAGCCCCGGGACTAGCGGGGGGGCGAAGACCCAGTACTTC. It codes for CASSPGTSGGAKTQYF.

This clone appeared a few times. The chain employs TRBV28 and TRBJ2-1, with TRBD2 as a possible D gene (5 bases). CDR3 length: 15 amino acids. V dropped 8 bases and J dropped 0 bases, with 14 bases sitting between them. Looked up from germline, CDR1 is MDHEN and CDR2 is SYDVKM. The CDR3 DNA reads as TGTGCCAGCGCCGGGGAGATCCGCTCCTACAATGAGCAGTTCTTC. Amino acids: CASAGEIRSYNEQFF.

The CDR3 loop is CASSQDVGAGRSGNTIYF. The CDR3 nucleotides read TGCGCCAGCAGCCAAGACGTTGGAGCCGGCCGCTCTGGAAACACCATATATTTT. The chain employs TRBV4-3 and TRBJ1-3; D remains unclear. Deletions cut 0 bases from V and 0 bases from J, with 15 bases between. CDR1 and CDR2 from the germline V gene are LGHNA and YSLEER. The CDR3 is made up of 18 amino acids.

The V call is TRBV27, the J call TRBJ2-7, with TRBD1 matching over 8 bases. V lost 2 bases, J lost 7 bases, and 19 bases stayed unmatched. Germline CDR1 reads MNHEY; CDR2 reads SMNVEV (reference sequence). The CDR3 is made up of 18 amino acids. As DNA, the CDR3 is TGTGCCAGCAGTTTAACCGGGACAGGTACCTCTTCTTTCGGGGAGCAGTACTTC. This encodes CASSLTGTGTSSFGEQYF.

J is TRBJ1-5 and V is TRBV11-2; TRBD1 aligns across 7 bases. From germline, CDR1 is SGHAT and CDR2 FQNNGV. V shed 2 bases and J 5 bases; nucleotides not matched to a gene: 0. This CDR3 is built from 13 residues. The CDR3 reads CASSLQGDQPQHF. The CDR3 DNA reads TGTGCCAGCAGCTTACAGGGGGATCAGCCCCAGCATTTT.

This clone came up once. This chain uses TRBV28 with TRBJ1-2; a possible D gene is TRBD1 (6 bases). Trimming took off 7 bases at V and 3 bases at J, with 18 bases between the two ends. Germline CDR1 reads MDHEN; CDR2 reads SYDVKM. The length of the CDR3 is 15 residues. CDR3 protein: CASTTAGAGHYGYTF. CDR3 coding DNA: TGTGCCAGCACCACCGCGGGGGCAGGGCACTATGGCTACACCTTC.

V gene TRBV19 combines with J gene TRBJ1-1; D is unclear. Germline V gives CDR1 LNHDA, CDR2 SQIVND (reference sequence). With 3 bases removed from V and 5 bases from J, the gap between germline ends came to 7 bases. This CDR3 has 12 residues. The CDR3: CASSMRRTEAFF. CDR3 DNA sequence: TGTGCCAGTAGTATGCGGAGGACTGAAGCTTTCTTT. Full variable domain (missing parts from reference TRBV19 and TRBJ1-1): DGGITQSPKYLFRKEGQNVTLSCEQNLNHDAMYWYRQDPGQGLRLIYYSQIVNDFQKGDIAEGYSVSREKKESFPLTVTSAQKNPTAFYLCASSMRRTEAFFGQGTRLTVV.

V usage is TRBV19 and J usage is TRBJ2-7; D not resolved. In germline, CDR1 is LNHDA, CDR2 SQIVND (reference sequence). This CDR3 contains 14 residues. V lost 2 bases and J lost 2, with 10 bases in between. This CDR3 reads CASSISRGTYEQYF. The CDR3 nucleotides are TGTGCCAGTAGTATAAGTCGCGGAACCTACGAGCAGTACTTC.

The chain is built from TRBV2 and TRBJ1-4; D unresolved. The V end lost 8 bases, the J end lost 1 base, and 8 bases lay between the germline ends. This CDR3 region has 13 residues. Germline assignment: CDR1 SNHLY and CDR2 FYNNEI. Written as DNA, the CDR3 is TGTGCCAGCCGGTTTCAAACTAATGAAAAACTGTTTTTT. It yields the protein CASRFQTNEKLFF.

The rearrangement joins TRBV6-5 to TRBJ1-1; D unclear. The ends were cut back, 0 bases at V and 10 bases at J, with 12 bases in the middle. CDR1 and CDR2 from the germline V gene are MNHEY and SVGAGI. The CDR3 loop spans 13 amino acids. Here the CDR3 DNA reads TGTGCCAGCAGTTACTCGGATATGGGGAGAGCTTTCTTT. Protein: CASSYSDMGRAFF.

The rearrangement joins TRBV4-1 to TRBJ1-1, with TRBD1 as a possible D gene (6 bases). V gave up 1 base and J gave up 1 base, with 13 bases separating them. The CDR3 spans 16 residues. CDR1 and CDR2 (germline): MGHRA, YSYEKL. In DNA form, the CDR3 reads TGCGCCAGCAGCCAAGGTCCGGGACACCAGAACACTGAAGCTTTCTTT. The encoded protein is CASSQGPGHQNTEAFF.

V gene TRBV19 combines with J gene TRBJ1-1; 10 nucleotides align to TRBD1. This CDR3 has 15 amino acids. After removal of 10 bases from V and 0 bases from J, the junction contained 8 bases not matched to a gene. Germline values: CDR1 LNHDA, CDR2 SQIVND (reference sequence). The CDR3 nucleotides read TGTGCCACCAAAAGGACAGGGGGTTTGAACACTGAAGCTTTCTTT. It codes for CATKRTGGLNTEAFF.

The chain carries TRBV6-5 and TRBJ2-7, with a tentative D call TRBD2 (5 bases). V was shortened by 0 bases and J by 3 bases, with 15 bases between the two germline ends. Germline CDR1 reads MNHEY; CDR2 reads SVGAGI. This CDR3 has 16 amino acids. DNA of the CDR3: TGTGCCAGCAGTTACTCCGCGGGTTCTAGAATCTACGAGCAGTACTTC. The encoded protein is CASSYSAGSRIYEQYF.

The chain couples TRBV30 to TRBJ2-7; 7 bases agree with TRBD1. The CDR3 sequence is 14 residues long. Germline V CDR1 and CDR2: GTSNPN, SVGIG (reference sequence). J lost 1 base, V lost 3 bases, and 6 bases had no gene match. The chain's CDR3 is CAWRPGQLSYEQYF. The CDR3, as DNA: TGTGCCTGGAGGCCGGGACAGTTGTCCTACGAGCAGTACTTC.

The chain employs TRBV6-1 and TRBJ2-2; 9 bases are shared with TRBD1. This CDR3 is 19 amino acids long. Unmatched junction bases numbered 14, after V lost 0 bases and J lost 6 bases. Germline V gene sequence: CDR1 MNHNS, CDR2 SASEGT. The CDR3 region is CASSEAITSYRGRPGELFF. As DNA, the CDR3 is TGTGCCAGCAGTGAAGCTATTACATCGTACAGGGGGCGTCCCGGGGAGCTGTTTTTT.

J is TRBJ2-2 and V is TRBV18; D perhaps matches TRBD2 (5 bases). V was pared by 6 bases and J by 8 bases, with 19 bases between. The CDR3 extends over 15 amino acids. CDR1 KGHSH and CDR2 LQKENI come from the germline V gene. The CDR3 sequence: CASSYSRGRSGELFF. The CDR3 DNA reads TGTGCCAGCTCGTACTCACGAGGGCGGTCGGGGGAGCTGTTTTTT.